This paragraph reports one TCR beta chain. The germline CDR1 and CDR2 sequences are SEHNR and FQNEAQ (reference sequence). This CDR3 region has 15 residues. Trimming took 11 bases from V and 2 from J, leaving 20 bases between them. Some clones are missing from TCRdb's copy, which holds only in-frame ones; the method was immunoSEQ multiplex PCR. The table lists just over 95,000 clones, roughly 94% of them singletons. These data are taken from a study of technical replicates of blood from several donors. This clonotype was sampled from a human donor in good health. The chain couples TRBV7-9 to TRBJ2-3; D is possibly TRBD1 (6 bases). Material: T cells isolated from PBMCs. CDR3: CAQGLGAGATDTQYF. CDR3 coding DNA: TGTGCCCAAGGCCTGGGGGCAGGGGCCACAGATACGCAGTATTTT.